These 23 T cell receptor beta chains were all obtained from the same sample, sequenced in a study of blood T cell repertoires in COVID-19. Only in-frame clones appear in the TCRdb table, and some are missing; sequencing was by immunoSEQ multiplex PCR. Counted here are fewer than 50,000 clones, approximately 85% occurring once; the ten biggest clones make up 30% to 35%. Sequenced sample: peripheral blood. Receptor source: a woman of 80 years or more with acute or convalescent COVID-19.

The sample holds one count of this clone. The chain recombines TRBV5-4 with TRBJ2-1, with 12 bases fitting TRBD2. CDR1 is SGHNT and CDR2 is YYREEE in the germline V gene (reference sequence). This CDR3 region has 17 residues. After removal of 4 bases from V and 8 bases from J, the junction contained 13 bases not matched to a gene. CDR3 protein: CASSLTLTSGSADEQFF. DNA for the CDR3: TGTGCCAGCAGCCTAACATTGACTAGCGGGAGCGCGGATGAGCAGTTCTTC.

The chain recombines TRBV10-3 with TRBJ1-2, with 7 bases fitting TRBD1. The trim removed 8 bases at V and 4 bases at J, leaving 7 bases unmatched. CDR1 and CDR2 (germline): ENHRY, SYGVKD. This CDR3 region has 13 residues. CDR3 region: CAIAGQEPYGYTF. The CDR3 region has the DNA TGTGCCATCGCTGGACAGGAACCCTATGGCTACACCTTC.

The DNA for the CDR3 is TGCAGTGCAGCTAGCTGGGAGACCCAGTACTTC. The encoded protein is CSAASWETQYF. The chain employs TRBV20-1 and TRBJ2-5, with a tentative D call TRBD2 (5 bases). Trimming cost V 6 bases and J 5 bases, with 10 bases left between them. The CDR3 spans 11 residues. Germline V gives CDR1 DFQATT, CDR2 SNEGSKA (reference sequence).

This chain's CDR3 is CASGLTSAEVIYEQYF. The CDR3 region has the DNA TGTGCTAGTGGTCTAACTAGCGCGGAGGTAATTTACGAGCAGTACTTC. This chain joins TRBV12-5 and TRBJ2-7; 7 nucleotides line up with TRBD2. The CDR3 contains 16 residues. Per the germline V gene, CDR1 is LGHNT and CDR2 is FRNRAP. V was pared by 5 bases and J by 4 bases, with 14 bases of the junction left unmatched.

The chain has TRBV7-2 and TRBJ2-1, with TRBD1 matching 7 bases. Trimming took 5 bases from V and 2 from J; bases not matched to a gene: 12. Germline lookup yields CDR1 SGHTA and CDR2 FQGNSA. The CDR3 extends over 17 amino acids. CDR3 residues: CASSPRRKGATYNEQFF. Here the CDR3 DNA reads TGTGCCAGCAGCCCCCGCAGAAAGGGGGCGACCTACAATGAGCAGTTCTTC.

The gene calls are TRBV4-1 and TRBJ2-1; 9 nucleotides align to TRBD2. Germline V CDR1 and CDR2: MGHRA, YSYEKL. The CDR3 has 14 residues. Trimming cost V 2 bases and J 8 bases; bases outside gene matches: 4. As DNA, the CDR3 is TGCGCCAGCAGCCAACTAGCGGGAAAGGATGAGCAGTTCTTC. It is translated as CASSQLAGKDEQFF.

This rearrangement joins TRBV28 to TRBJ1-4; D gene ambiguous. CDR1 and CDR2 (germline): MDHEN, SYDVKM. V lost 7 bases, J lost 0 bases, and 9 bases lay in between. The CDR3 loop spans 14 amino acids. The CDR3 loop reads CASKSGSTNEKLFF. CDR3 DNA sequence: TGTGCCAGCAAATCAGGTTCAACTAATGAAAAACTGTTTTTT.

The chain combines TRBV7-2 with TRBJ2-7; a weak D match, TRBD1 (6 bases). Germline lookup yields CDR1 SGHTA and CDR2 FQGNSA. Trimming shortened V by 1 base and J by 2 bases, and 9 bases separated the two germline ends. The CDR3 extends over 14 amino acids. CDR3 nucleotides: TGTGCCAGCAGCTTAGGAGACAGGACCTACGAGCAGTACTTC. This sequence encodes CASSLGDRTYEQYF.

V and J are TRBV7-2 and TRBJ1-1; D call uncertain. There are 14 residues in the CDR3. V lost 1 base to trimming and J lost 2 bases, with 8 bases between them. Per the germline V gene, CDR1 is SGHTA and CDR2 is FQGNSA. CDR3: CASSLDPGNTEAFF. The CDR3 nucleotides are TGTGCCAGCAGCTTAGACCCCGGTAACACTGAAGCTTTCTTT. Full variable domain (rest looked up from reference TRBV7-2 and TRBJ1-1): GAGVSQSPSNKVTEKGKDVELRCDPISGHTALYWYRQSLGQGLEFLIYFQGNSAPDKSGLPSDRFSAERTGGSVSTLTIQRTQQEDSAVYLCASSLDPGNTEAFFGQGTRLTVV.

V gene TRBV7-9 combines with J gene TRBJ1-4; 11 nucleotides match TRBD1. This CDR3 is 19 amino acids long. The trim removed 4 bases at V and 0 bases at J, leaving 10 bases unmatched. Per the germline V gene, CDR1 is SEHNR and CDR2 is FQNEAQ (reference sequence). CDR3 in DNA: TGTGCCAGCAGCTCGGACAGGGGGCTGCAGGGGGCAACTAATGAAAAACTGTTTTTT. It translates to CASSSDRGLQGATNEKLFF.

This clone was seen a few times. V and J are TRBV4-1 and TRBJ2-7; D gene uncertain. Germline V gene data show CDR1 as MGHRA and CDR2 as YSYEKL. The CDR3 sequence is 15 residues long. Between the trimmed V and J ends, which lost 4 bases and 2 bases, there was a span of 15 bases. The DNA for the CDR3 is TGCGCCAGCAGCCCAAGAGAGTTAGCTACCTACGAGCAGTACTTC. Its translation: CASSPRELATYEQYF.

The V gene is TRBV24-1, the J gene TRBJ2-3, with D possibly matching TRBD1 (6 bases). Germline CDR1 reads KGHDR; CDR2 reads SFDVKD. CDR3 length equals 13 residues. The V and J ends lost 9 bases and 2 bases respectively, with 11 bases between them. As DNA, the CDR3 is TGTGCCACCTGTAAGGGGGACACAGATACGCAGTATTTT. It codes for CATCKGDTDTQYF.

CDR3 nucleotides: TGTGCCTGGAGTGGGGGGGGACAGGGACTATACGAGCAGTACTTC. Amino acids: CAWSGGGQGLYEQYF. The J gene is TRBJ2-7, the V gene TRBV30; 9 bases fit TRBD1. CDR1 is GTSNPN and CDR2 is SVGIG in the germline V gene (reference sequence). This CDR3 is 15 amino acids long. V lost 1 base to trimming and J lost 4 bases; unmatched junction nucleotides: 8.

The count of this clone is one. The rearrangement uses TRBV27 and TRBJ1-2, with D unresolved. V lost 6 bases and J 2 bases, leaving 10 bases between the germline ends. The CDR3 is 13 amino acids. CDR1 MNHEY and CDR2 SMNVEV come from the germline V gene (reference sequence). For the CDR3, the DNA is TGTGCCAGCAGCCTCCGGGAGAACTATGGCTACACCTTC. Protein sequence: CASSLRENYGYTF.

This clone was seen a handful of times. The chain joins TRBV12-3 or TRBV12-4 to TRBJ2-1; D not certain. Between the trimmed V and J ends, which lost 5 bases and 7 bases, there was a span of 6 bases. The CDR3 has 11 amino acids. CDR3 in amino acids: CASSLRNEQFF. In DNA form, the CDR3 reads TGTGCCAGCAGTCTCAGAAATGAGCAGTTCTTC.

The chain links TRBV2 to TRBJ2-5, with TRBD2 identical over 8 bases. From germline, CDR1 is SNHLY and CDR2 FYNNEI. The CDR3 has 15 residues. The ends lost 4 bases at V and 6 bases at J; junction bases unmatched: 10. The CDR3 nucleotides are TGTGCCAGCAGTGGGATAGCGGGATTCCGAAAGACCCAGTACTTC. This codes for CASSGIAGFRKTQYF.

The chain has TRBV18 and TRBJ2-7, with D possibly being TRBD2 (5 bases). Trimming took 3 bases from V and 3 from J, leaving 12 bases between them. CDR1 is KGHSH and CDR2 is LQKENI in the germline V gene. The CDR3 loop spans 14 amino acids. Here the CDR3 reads CASSPGLAIYEQYF. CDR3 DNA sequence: TGTGCCAGCTCACCGGGCCTAGCTATCTACGAGCAGTACTTC.

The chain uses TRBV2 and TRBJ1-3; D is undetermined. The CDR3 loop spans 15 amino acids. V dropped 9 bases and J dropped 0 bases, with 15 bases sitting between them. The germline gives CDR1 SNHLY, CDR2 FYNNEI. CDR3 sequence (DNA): TGTGCCAGTGGGCCGTTGGCCAGCTCTGGAAACACCATATATTTT. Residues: CASGPLASSGNTIYF.

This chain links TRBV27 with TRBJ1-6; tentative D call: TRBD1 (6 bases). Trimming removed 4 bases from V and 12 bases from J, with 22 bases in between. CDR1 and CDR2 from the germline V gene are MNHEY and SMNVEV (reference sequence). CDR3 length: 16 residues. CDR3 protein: CASSSGSTGSHRPLHF. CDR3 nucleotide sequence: TGTGCCAGCAGTTCGGGATCTACAGGGAGCCATAGACCCCTCCACTTT.

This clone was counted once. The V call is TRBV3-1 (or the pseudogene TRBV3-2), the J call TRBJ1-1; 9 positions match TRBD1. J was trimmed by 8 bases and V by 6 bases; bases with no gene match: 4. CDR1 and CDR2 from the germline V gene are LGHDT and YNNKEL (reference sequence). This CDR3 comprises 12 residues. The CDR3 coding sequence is TGTGCCAGCAGACAGGGGACAGGGGAAGCTTTCTTT. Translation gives CASRQGTGEAFF.

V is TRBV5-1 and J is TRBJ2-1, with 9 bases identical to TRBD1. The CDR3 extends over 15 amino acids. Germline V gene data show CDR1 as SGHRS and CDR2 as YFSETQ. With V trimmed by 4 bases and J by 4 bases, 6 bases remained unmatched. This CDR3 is CASSPGQGSYNEQFF. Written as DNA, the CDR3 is TGCGCCAGCAGCCCGGGACAGGGCTCTTACAATGAGCAGTTCTTC.

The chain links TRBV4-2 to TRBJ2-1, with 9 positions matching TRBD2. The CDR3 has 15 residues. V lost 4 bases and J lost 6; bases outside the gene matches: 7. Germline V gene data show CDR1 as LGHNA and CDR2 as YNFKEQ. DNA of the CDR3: TGTGCCAGCAGCCCGACTAGCGGAGTTCCCAATGAGCAGTTCTTC. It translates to CASSPTSGVPNEQFF.

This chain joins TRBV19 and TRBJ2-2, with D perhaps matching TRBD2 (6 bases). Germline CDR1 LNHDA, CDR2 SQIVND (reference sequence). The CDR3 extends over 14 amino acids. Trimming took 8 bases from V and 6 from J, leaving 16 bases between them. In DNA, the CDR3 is TGTGCCAGTCAGAACTACGGAGGGGCCGGGGAGCTGTTTTTT. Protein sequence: CASQNYGGAGELFF.